This T cell receptor (beta chain) stems from a study of OX40 agonist ivuxolimab in advanced cancers. The wider study: Dose-escalation subjects each had hepatocellular carcinoma, melanoma, renal cell or head and neck cancer.

CDR1 is MGHRA, CDR2 YSYEKL, per germline. Trimming took off 4 bases at V and 6 bases at J, with 13 bases between the two ends. The CDR3 has 15 residues. TCRdb's copy holds only in-frame clones and misses some; the assay was immunoSEQ multiplex PCR. The data show about 30,000 clones, more than 70% seen once. The chain recombines TRBV4-1 with TRBJ1-6; D gene uncertain. The sample in question was CD4+ or CD8+ T cells sorted from blood, obtained in a trial of the OX40 agonist ivuxolimab. The sequence derives from an adult with an advanced solid tumor such as melanoma, head and neck, liver or kidney cancer. For the CDR3, the DNA is TGCGCCAGCAGCCTTACCTATGCCAGTAATTCACCCCTCCACTTT. It is translated as CASSLTYASNSPLHF.